This TCR beta chain originates from a study of blood T cell repertoires in COVID-19 (dated by TCRdb to 2018 to 2021). Describing the broader study: Samples from collaborators originated in the United States, Italy and Spain and spanned both the acute and convalescent phases of COVID-19. The prospective study material was composed of cDNA or gDNA derived from T cells, B-cell-depleted T cells, or PBMCs. The dataset comprised deeply sampled blood TCRbeta repertoires from subjects exposed to, actively infected with, or recovered from COVID-19. The repertoires were made available in a free public database intended to serve as a resource for research on the immune response to SARS-CoV-2. Samples were obtained from the ongoing ImmuneRACE study (first 160 participants) and from 1,000 to 1,500 subjects provided by 6 global collaborators. Nearly every sample came with metadata listing a de-identified subject ID, COVID-19 status, age in years and sex. Where HLA class I and class II types were available, the types were taken from metadata supplied by the sample provider, not from assay-based typing.

TCRbeta CDR3 regions were amplified from genomic DNA using the immunoSEQ Assay, a bias-controlled multiplex PCR. The paper's processing steps were these. Within the assay, amplification of reference gene primers was used to estimate how many nucleated cells each sample contained. To quantify the absolute abundance of each unique TCRbeta CDR3 rearrangement, sequence reads were collapsed and filtered. For each sample, productive Simpson clonality was calculated by taking the square root of Simpson's diversity index across productive rearrangements. TCRdb took over this immuneACCESS table, retaining in-frame rearrangements with V and J assigned. Such tables are incomplete; in checked studies, under half of the missing clones stem from an unresolved V gene, and the remainder is unexplained. V and J calls and clone size are as listed in that table; D and trimming were resolved from the DNA. This sample is represented by approximately 190,000 clones; 84% of them were singletons. The ten largest clonotypes hold less than 20% of the sample.

The collaborating institutions used their own protocols to collect whole blood in K2EDTA tubes. Collaborator samples were shipped for TCRbeta analysis as frozen whole blood, isolated PBMCs, or DNA extracted from either sample type. Trimming at the junction amounts to 6 bases on V and 2 bases on J, and the germline ends lie 17 bases apart. Measured from the cysteine to the phenylalanine, the CDR3 is 15 residues long. The DNA shown is the 45-base CDR3, in frame from base 1. Per the germline V gene (reference sequence), MNHEY is the CDR1 and SMNVEV is the CDR2. Points on this clone: Its target antigen remains unknown. Base qualities are not recorded, but no much larger clone differs from it by a single base.

Broader findings and caveats from the paper: The quantity of clinical and demographic metadata differed by source and by participant and was supplied without curation.

The chain couples TRBV27 to TRBJ2-7; TRBD1 is perhaps the D gene, given 5 matching bases. Sequencing was done on a sample of peripheral blood. The clonotype comes from a human donor in a cohort sampled during active COVID-19. In nucleotide form, the sequence is TGTGCCAGCAGAATGCTTAGGGGCAGGGCCTACGAGCAGTACTTC. It encodes CASRMLRGRAYEQYF.